This T cell receptor beta chain was recorded in a study of blood T cell repertoires in COVID-19. The data were produced by immunoSEQ multiplex PCR, yet TCRdb's version contains in-frame clones alone and is incomplete. The table lists about 250,000 clones, roughly 87% of them singletons. Germline assignment: CDR1 MDHEN and CDR2 SYDVKM. V lost 4 bases, J lost 4 bases, and 12 bases lay in between. The CDR3 covers 14 residues. The chain employs TRBV28 and TRBJ2-3, with a weak D call TRBD1 (6 bases). The sequenced sample was PBMCs or T cells enriched from blood (not recorded which). This clonotype originated in a woman aged 25 to 45 with acute COVID-19. CDR3 residues: CASSSPGVPDTQYF. As DNA, the CDR3 is TGTGCCAGCAGTTCCCCAGGGGTACCAGATACGCAGTATTTT. Looking up the rest from reference TRBV28 and TRBJ2-3 gives the full variable domain: DVKVTQSSRYLVKRTGEKVFLECVQDMDHENMFWYRQDPGLGLRLIYFSYDVKMKEKGDIPEGYSVSREKKERFSLILESASTNQTSMYLCASSSPGVPDTQYFGPGTRLTVL.